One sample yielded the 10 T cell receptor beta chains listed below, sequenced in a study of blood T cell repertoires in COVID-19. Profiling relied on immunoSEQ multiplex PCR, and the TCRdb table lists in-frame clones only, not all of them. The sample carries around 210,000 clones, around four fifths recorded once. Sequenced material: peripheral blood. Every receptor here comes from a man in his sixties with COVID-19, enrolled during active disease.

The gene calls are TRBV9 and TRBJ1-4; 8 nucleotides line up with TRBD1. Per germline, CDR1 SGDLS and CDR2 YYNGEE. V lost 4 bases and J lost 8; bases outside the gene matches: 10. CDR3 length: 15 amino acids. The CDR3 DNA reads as TGTGCCAGCAGCTCCAACAGGGGGTCGGTGGAAAAACTGTTTTTT. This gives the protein CASSSNRGSVEKLFF.

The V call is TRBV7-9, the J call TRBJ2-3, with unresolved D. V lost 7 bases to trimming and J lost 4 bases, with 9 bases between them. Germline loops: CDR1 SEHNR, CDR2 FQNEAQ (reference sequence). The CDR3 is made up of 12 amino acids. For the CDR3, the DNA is TGTGCCAGCACCCCCCGGGCAGATACGCAGTATTTT. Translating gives CASTPRADTQYF.

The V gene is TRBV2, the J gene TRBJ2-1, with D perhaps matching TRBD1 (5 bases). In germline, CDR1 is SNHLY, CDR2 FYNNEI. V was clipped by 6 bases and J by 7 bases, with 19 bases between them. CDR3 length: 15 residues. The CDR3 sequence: CASRTDPGLGNEQFF. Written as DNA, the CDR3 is TGTGCCAGCAGGACAGATCCGGGCCTAGGGAATGAGCAGTTCTTC.

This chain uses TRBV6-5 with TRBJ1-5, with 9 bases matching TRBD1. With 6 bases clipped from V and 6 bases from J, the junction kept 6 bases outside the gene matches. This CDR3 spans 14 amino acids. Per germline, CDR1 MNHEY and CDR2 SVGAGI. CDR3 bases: TGTGCCAGCAGCCGGGGACAGGGAGGTCAGCCCCAGCATTTT. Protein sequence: CASSRGQGGQPQHF.

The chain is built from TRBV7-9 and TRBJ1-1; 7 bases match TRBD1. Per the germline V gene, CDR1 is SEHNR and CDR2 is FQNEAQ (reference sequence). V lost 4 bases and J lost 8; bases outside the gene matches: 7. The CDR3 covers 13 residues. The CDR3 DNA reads TGTGCCAGCAGCTCTAGGACAGGCCCCGAAGCTTTCTTT. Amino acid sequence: CASSSRTGPEAFF. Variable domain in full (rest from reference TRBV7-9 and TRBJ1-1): DTGVSQNPRHKITKRGQNVTFRCDPISEHNRLYWYRQTLGQGPEFLTYFQNEAQLEKSRLLSDRFSAERPKGSFSTLEIQRTEQGDSAMYLCASSSRTGPEAFFGQGTRLTVV.

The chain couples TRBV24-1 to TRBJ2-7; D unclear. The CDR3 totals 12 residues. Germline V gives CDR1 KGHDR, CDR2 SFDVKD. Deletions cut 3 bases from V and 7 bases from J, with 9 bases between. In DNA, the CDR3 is TGTGCCACCAGTGATGCGTCATGGGAGCAGTACTTC. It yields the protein CATSDASWEQYF.

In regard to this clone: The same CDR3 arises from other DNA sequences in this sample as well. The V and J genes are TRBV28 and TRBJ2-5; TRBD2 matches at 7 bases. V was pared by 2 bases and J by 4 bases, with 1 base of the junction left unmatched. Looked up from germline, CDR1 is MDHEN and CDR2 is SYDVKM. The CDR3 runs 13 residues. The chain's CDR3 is CASSLGGRETQYF. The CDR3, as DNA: TGTGCCAGCAGTTTAGGCGGGAGAGAGACCCAGTACTTC.

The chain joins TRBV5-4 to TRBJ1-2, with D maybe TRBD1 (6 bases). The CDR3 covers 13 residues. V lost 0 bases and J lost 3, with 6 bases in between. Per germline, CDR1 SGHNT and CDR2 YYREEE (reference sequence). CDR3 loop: CASSLGTDYGYTF. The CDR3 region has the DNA TGTGCCAGCAGCTTGGGGACAGACTATGGCTACACCTTC.

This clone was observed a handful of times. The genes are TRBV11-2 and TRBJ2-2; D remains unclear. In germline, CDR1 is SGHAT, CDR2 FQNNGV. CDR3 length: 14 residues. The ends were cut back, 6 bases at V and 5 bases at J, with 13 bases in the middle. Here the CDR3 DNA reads TGTGCCAGCAGGACACGTTCGGTGACCGGGGAGCTGTTTTTT. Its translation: CASRTRSVTGELFF.

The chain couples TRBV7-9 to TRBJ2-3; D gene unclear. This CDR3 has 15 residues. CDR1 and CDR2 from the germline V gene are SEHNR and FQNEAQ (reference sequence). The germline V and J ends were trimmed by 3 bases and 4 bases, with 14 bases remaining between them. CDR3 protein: CASSLKNTLSDTQYF. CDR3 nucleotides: TGTGCCAGCAGCTTGAAAAACACATTATCAGATACGCAGTATTTT.